These 3 T cell receptor beta chains were all obtained from the same sample, sequenced in a study of OX40 agonist ivuxolimab in advanced cancers. Repertoires were generated with immunoSEQ multiplex PCR, while TCRdb's copy carries only in-frame clones and drops some. The sample holds 80,000 or so clones; 80% to 95% are singletons and the top ten take more than 1.5%. Here the sequenced sample was CD4+ or CD8+ T cells sorted from blood, taken in a trial of the OX40 agonist ivuxolimab. All receptors come from an adult with an advanced solid tumor such as melanoma, head and neck, liver or kidney cancer.

The CDR3 sequence is CASSLSGAYNEQFF. CDR3 sequence (DNA): TGTGCCAGCAGCCTTAGCGGGGCCTACAATGAGCAGTTCTTC. J is TRBJ2-1 and V is TRBV11-2; 8 nucleotides align to TRBD2. Germline V CDR1 and CDR2: SGHAT, FQNNGV. With V trimmed by 5 bases and J by 2 bases, 2 bases remained unmatched. CDR3 length: 14 residues.

For this clone: Other nucleotide sequences in the sample specify the same CDR3. CDR3 nucleotides: TGTGCCAGTAGTATCGGACAGGGGACAAACTATGGCTACACCTTC. Protein: CASSIGQGTNYGYTF. The J gene is TRBJ1-2, the V gene TRBV19; 9 bases map to TRBD1. V lost 3 bases, J lost 2 bases, and 4 bases stayed unmatched. The germline V gene encodes CDR1 LNHDA and CDR2 SQIVND (reference sequence). CDR3 length equals 15 residues.

Written as DNA, the CDR3 is TGCGCCAGCAGCCAAGAAGGGGTAGCGGGGCGGAACACCGGGGAGCTGTTTTTT. It specifies CASSQEGVAGRNTGELFF. The chain uses TRBV4-1 and TRBJ2-2; TRBD2 aligns across 8 bases. Germline V CDR1 and CDR2: MGHRA, YSYEKL. J lost 1 base, V lost 0 bases, and 7 bases had no gene match. The CDR3 sequence is 18 residues long.